The present TCR beta chain was sequenced within a study of blood T cell repertoires in COVID-19. Overall study context: The origin of the acute and convalescent COVID-19 samples was the United States, Italy and Spain. PBMCs, B-cell-depleted T cells, or T cells provided the cDNA or gDNA that made up the material.

Germline trimming cut 8 bases from V and 0 bases from J; bases unmatched to any gene: 25. Germline lookup yields CDR1 SNHLY and CDR2 FYNNEI. The CDR3 covers 21 residues. How the authors handled the data: Estimation of nucleated cell counts was performed using reference gene primer amplification. Clones were sequenced by immunoSEQ multiplex PCR, and TCRdb holds only the in-frame ones, with some missing. V, J and clone size are taken as reported in that table, and D and trimming were inferred from the DNA itself. This sample yields nearly 350,000 clones, of which around 87% are seen a single time; under 6.5% belongs to the top ten.

Sequenced sample: peripheral blood. This sequence was found in a woman in her 50s with COVID-19, enrolled during active disease. The chain joins TRBV2 to TRBJ2-4, with 7 bases aligning to TRBD2. The CDR3 spells CASRLSQGAGAQRGAKNIQYF. CDR3 coding DNA: TGTGCCAGCCGACTTTCCCAAGGGGCGGGAGCCCAGCGGGGAGCCAAAAACATTCAGTACTTC.